Many counts were recorded for the clone carrying this T cell receptor beta chain. The target antigen is unknown. V lost 9 bases and J lost 3; bases outside the gene matches: 1. This CDR3 has 13 amino acids. The germline V gene encodes CDR1 MNHNS and CDR2 SASEGT. These data come from a study of T cells in Graves' hyperthyroidism and ophthalmopathy. Study as a whole: The initial diagnosis was the point when peripheral blood was collected, ahead of any treatment.

Hyperthyroidism of Graves' type that showed no ophthalmopathy progression within 18 months was stable. Clinical symptoms, serum thyroxine, TRAb, thyroid ultrasound and orbital computed tomography established diagnosis. Points from the study as a whole: Ophthalmopathy, as predicted by the model, came a median around 6.7 months after the prediction.

The investigators amplified TCR beta CDR3 regions from RNA transcripts. HTBI primers drove first-round RT-PCR of the TCR CDR3. A single record per CDR3 protein comes from TCRdb applying MiXCR to the multiplex PCR reads. The sample shows some 770,000 distinct CDR3 sequences, about 16% of them seen only once. The sample comprised blood. The sequence derives from a man aged 18 to 29 with Graves' hyperthyroidism. The chain is built from TRBV6-1 and TRBJ2-2; 10 bases are a match to TRBD1. The CDR3 is CARGTGDTGELFF. The CDR3 nucleotides are TGTGCCAGGGGGACAGGGGACACCGGGGAGCTGTTTTTT.